The clone carrying this TCR beta chain was recorded at least ten times. Antigen: not known. These data belong to a study of blood T cells in healthy people across ages. Study at large: In model experiments, template switching was able to capture about one barcoded beta molecule for every two T cells that were present. Study-wide findings and caveats: Naive CD4+ cell counts and diversity both ran higher in long-lived than in aged donors.

Sample-barcoded 5' priming and a J-beta primer mix drove a second PCR of 7 to 11 cycles. Each single sample gave us at least 3 million CDR3-containing paired-end reads. Via MiXCR, TCRdb re-called the 5' RACE reads, giving one row per CDR3 protein. This table holds some 760,000 distinct CDR3 sequences, 25% found once. The CDR3 length is 16 residues. Unmatched junction bases numbered 8, after V lost 0 bases and J lost 3 bases. The germline V gene has CDR1 LGHNA and CDR2 YNFKEQ. Separately, the same data were catalogued under a study of T cells of mothers and their children. From that report: The study found slightly higher but non-significant overlap in related versus unrelated mother-child pairs.

The sample comprised blood. V usage is TRBV4-2 and J usage is TRBJ2-7; 7 bases are a match to TRBD1. The clonotype was recovered from a boy between 10 and 17 years old in good health. CDR3 nucleotide sequence: TGTGCCAGCAGCCAAGAGATTGGGACAGTTAACTACGAGCAGTACTTC. Protein sequence: CASSQEIGTVNYEQYF.